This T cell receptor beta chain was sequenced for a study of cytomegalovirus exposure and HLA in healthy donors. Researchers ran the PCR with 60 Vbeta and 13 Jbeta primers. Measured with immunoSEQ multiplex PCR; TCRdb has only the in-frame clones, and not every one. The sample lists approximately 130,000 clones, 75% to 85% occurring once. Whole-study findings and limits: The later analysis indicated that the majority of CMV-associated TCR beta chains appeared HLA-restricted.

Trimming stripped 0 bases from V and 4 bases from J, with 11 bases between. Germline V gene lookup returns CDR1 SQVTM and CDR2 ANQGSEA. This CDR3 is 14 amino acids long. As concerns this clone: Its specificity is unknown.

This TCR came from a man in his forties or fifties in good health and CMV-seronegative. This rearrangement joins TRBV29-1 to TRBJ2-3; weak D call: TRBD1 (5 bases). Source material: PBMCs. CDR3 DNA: TGCAGCGTTGAAGATCCTGGCAGGGCAGATACGCAGTATTTT. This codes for CSVEDPGRADTQYF.